This T cell receptor beta chain appears in the sequencing data of a study of beta chain features in type 1 diabetes. Study overall: Age and gender were similar between patients and healthy donors, as were cell yields. In all, 85 million to 130 million sorted cells from all samples were analyzed.

Trimming removed 4 bases from V and 5 bases from J; junction bases left unmatched: 12. Germline values: CDR1 MGHRA, CDR2 YSYEKL. The length of the CDR3 is 18 residues. Isolated RNA was reverse transcribed in full, so expressed TCRB transcripts were sequenced. Repertoires were generated with immunoSEQ multiplex PCR, while TCRdb's copy carries only in-frame clones and drops some. The table includes 640,000 or so clones, under 15% detected once. The study, taken as a whole, reports: Type 1 diabetes patients showed a moderate but significant shortening of TCRB CDR3s in all four CD4+ subsets. There was a possibility that cDNA sequencing over-represented cells with high TCR expression.

A word on this clone: Its antigen remains unidentified.

The chain carries TRBV4-1 and TRBJ2-6, with 9 bases aligning to TRBD1. This TCR came from a man aged 18 to 30 with type 1 diabetes. The sample consisted of naive CD4+ T cells from blood. CDR3 in amino acids: CASSLKRDRAKWANVLTF. The CDR3 DNA reads TGCGCCAGCAGCCTAAAGCGGGACAGGGCGAAGTGGGCCAACGTCCTGACTTTC.